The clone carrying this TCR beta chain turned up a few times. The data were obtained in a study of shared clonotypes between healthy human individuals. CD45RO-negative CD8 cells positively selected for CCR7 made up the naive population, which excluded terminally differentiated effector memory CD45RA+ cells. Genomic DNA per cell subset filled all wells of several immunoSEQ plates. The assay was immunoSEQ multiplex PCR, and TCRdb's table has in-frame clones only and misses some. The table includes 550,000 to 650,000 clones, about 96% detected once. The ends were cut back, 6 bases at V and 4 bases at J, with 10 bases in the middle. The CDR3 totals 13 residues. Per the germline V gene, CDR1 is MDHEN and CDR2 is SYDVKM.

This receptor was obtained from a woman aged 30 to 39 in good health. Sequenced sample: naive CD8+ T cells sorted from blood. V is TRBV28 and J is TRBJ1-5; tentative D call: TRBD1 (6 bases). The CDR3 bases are TGTGCCAGCAGGGAGACAGGTAATCAGCCCCAGCATTTT. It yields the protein CASRETGNQPQHF.